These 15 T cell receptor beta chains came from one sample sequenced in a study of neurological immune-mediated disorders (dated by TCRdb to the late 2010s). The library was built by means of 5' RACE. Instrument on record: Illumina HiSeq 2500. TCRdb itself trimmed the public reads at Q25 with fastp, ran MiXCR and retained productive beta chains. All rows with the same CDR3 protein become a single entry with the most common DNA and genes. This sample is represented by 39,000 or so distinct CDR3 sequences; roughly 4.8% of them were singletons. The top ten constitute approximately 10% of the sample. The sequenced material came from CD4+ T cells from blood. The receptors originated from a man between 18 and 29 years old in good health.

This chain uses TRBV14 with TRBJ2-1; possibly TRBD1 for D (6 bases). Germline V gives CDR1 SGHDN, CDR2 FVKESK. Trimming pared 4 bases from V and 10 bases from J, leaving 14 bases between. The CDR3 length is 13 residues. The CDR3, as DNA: TGTGCCAGCAGCCTCAACCGTGGGACAGAGCAGTTCTTC. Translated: CASSLNRGTEQFF.

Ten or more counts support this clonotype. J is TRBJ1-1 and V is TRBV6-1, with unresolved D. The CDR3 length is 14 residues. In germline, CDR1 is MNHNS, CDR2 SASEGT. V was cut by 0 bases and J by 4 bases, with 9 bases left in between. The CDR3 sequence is CASSEAFGVTEAFF. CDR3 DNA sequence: TGTGCCAGCAGTGAAGCGTTCGGGGTCACTGAAGCTTTCTTT.

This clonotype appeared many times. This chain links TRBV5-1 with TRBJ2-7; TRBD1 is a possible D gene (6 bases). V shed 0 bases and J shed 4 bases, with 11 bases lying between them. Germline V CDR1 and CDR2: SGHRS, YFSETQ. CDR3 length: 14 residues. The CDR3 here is CASSLVAGEYEQYF. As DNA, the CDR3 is TGCGCCAGCAGCTTGGTGGCAGGGGAGTACGAGCAGTACTTC.

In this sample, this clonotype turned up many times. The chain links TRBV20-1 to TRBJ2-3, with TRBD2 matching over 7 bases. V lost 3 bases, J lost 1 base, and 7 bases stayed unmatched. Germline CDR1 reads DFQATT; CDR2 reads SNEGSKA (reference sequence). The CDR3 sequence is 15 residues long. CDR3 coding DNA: TGCAGTGCTAGTGGGGGGGGACCCGGCACAGATACGCAGTATTTT. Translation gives CSASGGGPGTDTQYF.

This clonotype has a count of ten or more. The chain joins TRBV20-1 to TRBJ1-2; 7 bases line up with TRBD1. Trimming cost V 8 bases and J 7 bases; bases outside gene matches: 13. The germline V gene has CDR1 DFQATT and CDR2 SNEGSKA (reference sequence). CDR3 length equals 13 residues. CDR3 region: CSRLGQAFGGYTF. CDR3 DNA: TGCAGTAGGCTAGGACAGGCATTTGGTGGCTACACCTTC.

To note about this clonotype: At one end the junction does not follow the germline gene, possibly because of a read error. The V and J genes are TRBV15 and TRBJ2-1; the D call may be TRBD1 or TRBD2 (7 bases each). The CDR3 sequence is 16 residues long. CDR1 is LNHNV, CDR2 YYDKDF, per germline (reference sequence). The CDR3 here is CDTSRHRQGLNNEQFF. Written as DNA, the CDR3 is TGTGACACCAGCAGACACCGACAGGGACTAAACAATGAGCAGTTCTTC.

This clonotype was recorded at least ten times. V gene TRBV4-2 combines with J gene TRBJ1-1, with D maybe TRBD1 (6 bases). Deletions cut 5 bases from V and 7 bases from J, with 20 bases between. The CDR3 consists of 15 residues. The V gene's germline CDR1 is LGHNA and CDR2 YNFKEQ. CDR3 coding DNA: TGTGCCAGCAGCTCCGAGGGGGGGGCTGGTAATGAAGCTTTCTTT. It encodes CASSSEGGAGNEAFF.

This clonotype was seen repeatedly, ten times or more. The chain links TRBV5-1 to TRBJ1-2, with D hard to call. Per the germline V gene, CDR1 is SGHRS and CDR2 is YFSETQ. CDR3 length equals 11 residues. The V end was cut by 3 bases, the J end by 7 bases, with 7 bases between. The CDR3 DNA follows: TGCGCCAGCAGCTGGGGTACTGGCTACACCTTC. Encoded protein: CASSWGTGYTF.

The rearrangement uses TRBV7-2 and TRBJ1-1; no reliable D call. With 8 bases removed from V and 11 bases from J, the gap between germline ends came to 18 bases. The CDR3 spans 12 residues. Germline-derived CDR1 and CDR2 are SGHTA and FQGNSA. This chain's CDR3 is CASGPTGLMAFF. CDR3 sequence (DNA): TGTGCCAGCGGCCCGACGGGTCTCATGGCTTTCTTT.

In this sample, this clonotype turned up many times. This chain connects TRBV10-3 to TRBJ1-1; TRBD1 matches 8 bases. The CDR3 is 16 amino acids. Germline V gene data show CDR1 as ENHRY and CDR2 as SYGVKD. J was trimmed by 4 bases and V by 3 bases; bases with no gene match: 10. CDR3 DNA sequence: TGTGCCATCAGTGATTTCGGACAGGGTGCGGCCACTGAAGCTTTCTTT. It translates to CAISDFGQGAATEAFF.

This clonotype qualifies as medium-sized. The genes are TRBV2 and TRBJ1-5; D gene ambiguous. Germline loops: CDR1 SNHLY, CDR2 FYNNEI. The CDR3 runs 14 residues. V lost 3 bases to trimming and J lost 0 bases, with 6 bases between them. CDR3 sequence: CASSDSHSNQPQHF. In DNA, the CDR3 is TGTGCCAGCAGTGATTCCCATAGCAATCAGCCCCAGCATTTT.

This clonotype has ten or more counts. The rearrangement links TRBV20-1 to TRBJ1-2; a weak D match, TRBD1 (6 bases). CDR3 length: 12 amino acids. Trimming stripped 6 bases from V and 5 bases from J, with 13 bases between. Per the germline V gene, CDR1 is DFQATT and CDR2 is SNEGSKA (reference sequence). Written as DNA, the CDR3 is TGCAGTGCGATACGGACAGTTTATGGCTACACCTTC. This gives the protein CSAIRTVYGYTF.

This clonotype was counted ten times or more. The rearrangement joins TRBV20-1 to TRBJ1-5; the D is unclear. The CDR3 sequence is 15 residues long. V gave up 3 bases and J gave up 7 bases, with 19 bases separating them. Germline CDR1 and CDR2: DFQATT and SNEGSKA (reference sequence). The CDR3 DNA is TGCAGTGCTAGGGTGGTAGCGGGGTTCAACCAGCCCCAGCATTTT. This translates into CSARVVAGFNQPQHF.

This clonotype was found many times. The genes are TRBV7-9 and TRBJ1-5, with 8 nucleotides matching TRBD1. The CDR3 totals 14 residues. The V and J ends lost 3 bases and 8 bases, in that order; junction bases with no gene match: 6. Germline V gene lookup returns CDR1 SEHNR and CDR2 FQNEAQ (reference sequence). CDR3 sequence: CASSFGQGEEPQHF. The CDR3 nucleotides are TGTGCCAGCAGCTTCGGACAGGGTGAGGAGCCCCAGCATTTT.

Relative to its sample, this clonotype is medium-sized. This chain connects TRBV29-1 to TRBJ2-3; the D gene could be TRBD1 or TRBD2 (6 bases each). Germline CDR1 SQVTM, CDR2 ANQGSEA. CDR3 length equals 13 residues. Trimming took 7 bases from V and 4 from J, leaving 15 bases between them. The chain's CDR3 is CSADDRGPDTQYF. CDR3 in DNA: TGCAGCGCTGATGACCGGGGGCCAGATACGCAGTATTTT.